The rows below give T cell receptor beta chains drawn from one sample of a study of technical replicates of blood from several donors. TCRdb keeps only in-frame clones here, not all; method: immunoSEQ multiplex PCR. The data hold tens of thousands of clones, with roughly 97% observed a single time. Sequencing input: T cells isolated from PBMCs. These receptors all come from a human donor in good health. Each CDR3 is given with its conserved first and last residue. A D gene is named only where the DNA matches it firmly. The listing skips clone size in some rows; elsewhere it reads once, few, many or a size class.

clone_size	v_call	j_call	d_call	cdr3_nt	cdr3_aa
-	TRBV20-1	TRBJ1-1	-	TGCAGTGGCGGACAGTCAACTGAAGCTTTCTTT	CSGGQSTEAFF
-	TRBV2	TRBJ2-6	TRBD1	TGTGCCAGCAGAAGGGACAGGGATCCTGGGGCCAACGTCCTGACTTTC	CASRRDRDPGANVLTF
-	TRBV28	TRBJ2-7	TRBD2	TGTGCCAGCAGTCCCCCGACTAGCGGGACCTCCTACGAGCAGTACTTC	CASSPPTSGTSYEQYF
-	TRBV6-5	TRBJ1-2	-	TGTGCCAGCAGAGGGACTGCGGGAGATGGCTACACCTTC	CASRGTAGDGYTF
-	TRBV4-2	TRBJ1-5	-	TGTGCCAGCAGCCAAGATTTGGCAGGGAATCAGCCCCAGCATTTT	CASSQDLAGNQPQHF
-	TRBV28	TRBJ2-6	TRBD1	TGTGCCAGCATTGGCGAACGACAGGGTATAACTGGGGCCAACGTCCTGACTTTC	CASIGERQGITGANVLTF
-	TRBV13	TRBJ1-2	TRBD1	TGTGCCAGCAGCTACATATCCACACCGACAGGGGCCTCAATCTATGGCTACACCTTC	CASSYISTPTGASIYGYTF
-	TRBV5-1	TRBJ1-1	-	TGCGCCAGCAGCTTCAGTCAGGGCCCTTTAGGTAGCACTGAAGCTTTCTTT	CASSFSQGPLGSTEAFF
-	TRBV11-3	TRBJ2-1	TRBD2	TGTGCCAGCAGCTTGCCGGGAGGCGGCAATGAGCAGTTCTTC	CASSLPGGGNEQFF
-	TRBV7-8	TRBJ2-7	-	TGTGCCAGCAGCTTGGCTACCATCGGGACTGGACTGAGCGAGCAGTACTTC	CASSLATIGTGLSEQYF
-	TRBV13	TRBJ1-1	-	TGTGCCAGCAGCTATAACCCGGAGTGGGGAGGGGACACTGAAGCTTTCTTT	CASSYNPEWGGDTEAFF
-	TRBV19	TRBJ1-5	TRBD1	TGTGCCAGTAGTATAGTATCAGAAGGCAGGGGGCGCGGATGGAGCAATCAGCCCCAGCATTTT	CASSIVSEGRGRGWSNQPQHF
-	TRBV5-1	TRBJ2-7	TRBD2	TGCGCCAGCAGCTTGGGAGTGGGCGGGAGGCGGTCCTACGAGCAGTACTTC	CASSLGVGGRRSYEQYF
-	TRBV29-1	TRBJ1-1	-	TGCAGCGTTGAAGAGGTAAGCGGGCTAGAAGCTTTCTTT	CSVEEVSGLEAFF
-	TRBV29-1	TRBJ2-1	TRBD1	TGCACCGCCACAGGGGGCGTCAAAAATGAGCAGTTCTTC	CTATGGVKNEQFF
-	TRBV10-3	TRBJ2-2	TRBD1	TGTGCCATCAGTGAGTTAAGAGACAGGGGCGAGAACACCGGGGAGCTGTTTTTT	CAISELRDRGENTGELFF
-	TRBV7-9	TRBJ2-1	TRBD2	TGTGCCAGCAGTCTAACCCCCGGACTAGGGATCTCCTACAATGAGCAGTTCTTC	CASSLTPGLGISYNEQFF
-	TRBV11-2	TRBJ2-7	TRBD1	TGTGCCAGCAGCCCTGGACAGGCCAACTACGAGCAGTACTTC	CASSPGQANYEQYF
-	TRBV30	TRBJ2-1	-	TGTGCCTGGACCCGTGATAGTAATGAGCAGTTCTTC	CAWTRDSNEQFF
-	TRBV6-1	TRBJ2-7	TRBD1	TGTGCCAGCCGGGGCGGGACAGGGAATTACGAGCAGTACTTC	CASRGGTGNYEQYF
-	TRBV18	TRBJ1-5	-	TGTGCCAGCTCACCAATGAGTTCTAATAGCAATCAGCCCCAGCATTTT	CASSPMSSNSNQPQHF
-	TRBV4-2	TRBJ2-4	TRBD1	TGTGCCAGCAGCCAATATGACAGGGATAAAGCCAAAAACATTCAGTACTTC	CASSQYDRDKAKNIQYF
-	TRBV7-6	TRBJ2-7	TRBD1	TGTGCCAGCAGCTTAAGGACAGGGGTTAACGAGCAGTACTTC	CASSLRTGVNEQYF
-	TRBV11-2	TRBJ1-1	-	TGTGCCAGCAGCTTTGGGTCAGGCTCGAACACTGAAGCTTTCTTT	CASSFGSGSNTEAFF
-	TRBV10-3	TRBJ2-6	TRBD1	TGTGCCATCAGTGGTGACAGGGGGCAAATTAGTGGGGCCAACGTCCTGACTTTC	CAISGDRGQISGANVLTF
-	TRBV2	TRBJ2-7	-	TGTGCCAGCAACAGGGACGGCTACGAGCAGTACTTC	CASNRDGYEQYF
once	TRBV19	TRBJ1-5	TRBD1	TGTGCCTCACACCCATGGACAGGCCGGGCGGGCAATCAGCCCCAGCATTTT	CASHPWTGRAGNQPQHF
-	TRBV10-3	TRBJ2-2	TRBD2	TGTGCCATCAGTGAAAGTGAACTAGCGGACACCGGGGAGCTGTTTTTT	CAISESELADTGELFF
-	TRBV7-9	TRBJ1-2	-	TGTGCCAGCAGCTTAGACAGGGATGGCTACACCTTC	CASSLDRDGYTF
-	TRBV6-5	TRBJ1-4	-	TGTGCCAGCAGTCGTTACCAGGGCGGCAGTGAAAAACTGTTTTTT	CASSRYQGGSEKLFF
-	TRBV30	TRBJ2-7	-	TGTGCCTGGGAAAACAGGGATTTGGGCTACGAGCAGTACTTC	CAWENRDLGYEQYF
-	TRBV30	TRBJ1-1	-	TGTGCCTGGAGTAAAGGGGACACTGAAGCTTTCTTT	CAWSKGDTEAFF
-	TRBV7-8	TRBJ2-1	-	TGTGCCAGCAGCTTAGGGCATGAGCAGTTCTTC	CASSLGHEQFF
-	TRBV19	TRBJ2-6	-	TGTGCCAGTAGTATAATATCCGATCGGTCGGGGGCCAACGTCCTGACTTTC	CASSIISDRSGANVLTF
-	TRBV4-2	TRBJ2-5	-	TGTGCCAGCAGCCAAGCGGGGGGCGGGCCCCAAGAGACCCAGTACTTC	CASSQAGGGPQETQYF
-	TRBV28	TRBJ1-1	-	TGTGCCAGCAGATCCTACAGCATGAACACTGAAGCTTTCTTT	CASRSYSMNTEAFF
-	TRBV2	TRBJ2-5	-	TGTGCCAGCATGAGGGTTCGGGAGACCCAGTACTTC	CASMRVRETQYF
-	TRBV11-3	TRBJ1-4	-	TGTGCCAGCAGCTTAGCGGGGACAACTAATGAAAAACTGTTTTTT	CASSLAGTTNEKLFF
-	TRBV7-2	TRBJ1-5	TRBD1	TGTGCCAGCAGCTTAGCGCTGAGGGGGCCAAGCAATCAGCCCCAGCATTTT	CASSLALRGPSNQPQHF
-	TRBV11-3	TRBJ1-1	-	TGTGCCAGCAGCAGGGGCCTGAACACTGAAGCTTTCTTT	CASSRGLNTEAFF
once	TRBV7-8	TRBJ1-2	TRBD1	TGTGCCAGCACCAAGGACAGGGCATTCTATGGCTACACCTTC	CASTKDRAFYGYTF
-	TRBV2	TRBJ2-3	TRBD2	TGTGCCAGCGGGGCCGGGACTAGCGGGACAGATACGCAGTATTTT	CASGAGTSGTDTQYF
-	TRBV6-4	TRBJ2-7	-	TGTGCCAGCAGTGAACGGGGAGATGTAGACGAGCAGTACTTC	CASSERGDVDEQYF